The source of this T cell receptor (beta chain) is a study of blood T cells in healthy people across ages. Study-wide results and limits: For the donors, CMV status was unknown and possibly confounded expanded clonotype changes.

A second PCR, run for roughly 7 to 12 cycles, used a sample-barcoded 5' primer plus a J-beta primer mix. TCRdb processed the 5' RACE reads anew with MiXCR; each CDR3 protein has one entry. The sample has roughly 1.5 million distinct CDR3 sequences; about 45% are singletons. Worth noting for this clonotype: The target antigen is unknown.

Trimming cost V 6 bases and J 3 bases; bases outside gene matches: 4. The CDR3 loop spans 14 amino acids. Germline CDR1 and CDR2: MNHEY and SVGAGI. The sample consisted of blood. This chain connects TRBV6-5 to TRBJ2-3; 9 bases match TRBD1. This receptor was obtained from a woman aged 18-29 years in good health. The CDR3 is CASRSGQGTDTQYF. In DNA form, the CDR3 reads TGTGCCAGCAGGTCCGGACAGGGGACAGATACGCAGTATTTT.